Shown below are 27 T cell receptor beta chains from a single sample sequenced in a study of T cells in Graves' hyperthyroidism and ophthalmopathy. From RNA transcripts, TCR beta CDR3 regions were amplified. A set of HTBI primers served as the primers for a first-round RT-PCR of the TCR CDR3. TCRdb ran MiXCR on the multiplex PCR reads and lists one entry per CDR3 protein. Among over 450,000 distinct CDR3 sequences listed, 15% to 20% were seen once. Specimen: blood. The origin of the receptors is a woman aged 18-29 years with Graves' ophthalmopathy.

This clonotype was recorded at least ten times. The chain is built from TRBV9 and TRBJ2-7; 14 bases fit TRBD2. The CDR3 contains 16 residues. Trimming at V came to 1 base and at J to 5 bases, leaving 5 bases not matched to a gene. Germline values: CDR1 SGDLS, CDR2 YYNGEE. The CDR3: CASSVSGTSGSNEQYF. CDR3 in DNA: TGTGCCAGCAGCGTATCCGGGACTAGCGGGAGCAACGAGCAGTACTTC.

This clonotype was seen a handful of times. The rearrangement links TRBV4-1 to TRBJ1-1, with unresolved D. Germline V lookup: CDR1 MGHRA, CDR2 YSYEKL. There are 15 residues in the CDR3. Trimming pared 0 bases from V and 2 bases from J, leaving 10 bases between. The CDR3 is CASSQDGRGNTEAFF. CDR3 in DNA: TGCGCCAGCAGCCAAGATGGACGGGGAAACACTGAAGCTTTCTTT.

This clonotype was recorded at least ten times. J is TRBJ1-1 and V is TRBV6-1, with D possibly being TRBD1 (5 bases). The ends were cut back, 5 bases at V and 0 bases at J, with 13 bases in the middle. Germline-derived CDR1 and CDR2 are MNHNS and SASEGT. The CDR3 runs 15 residues. This CDR3 reads CASSFKGDLNTEAFF. The CDR3 region has the DNA TGTGCCAGCAGTTTTAAAGGGGATCTGAACACTGAAGCTTTCTTT.

This clonotype was found many times. The CDR3 nucleotides are TGTGCCAGCAGGATTTTCTTAGGACAGGGAAACTATGGCTACACCTTC. It yields the protein CASRIFLGQGNYGYTF. V gene TRBV2 combines with J gene TRBJ1-2, with 8 bases identical to TRBD1. Germline V gene data show CDR1 as SNHLY and CDR2 as FYNNEI. The ends lost 6 bases at V and 2 bases at J; junction bases unmatched: 11. The CDR3 has 16 amino acids. The full variable domain, with the rest looked up from reference TRBV2 and TRBJ1-2, is EPEVTQTPSHQVTQMGQEVILRCVPISNHLYFYWYRQILGQKVEFLVSFYNNEISEKSEIFDDQFSVERPDGSNFTLKIRSTKLEDSAMYFCASRIFLGQGNYGYTFGSGTRLTVV.

This clonotype was recorded many times. This sequence joins TRBV20-1 and TRBJ1-1; D gene uncertain. The CDR3 loop spans 15 amino acids. Trimming cost V 1 base and J 1 base, with 13 bases left between them. Germline lookup yields CDR1 DFQATT and CDR2 SNEGSKA (reference sequence). This CDR3 is CSARVKWRPNTEAFF. The CDR3, as DNA: TGCAGTGCTAGAGTTAAGTGGAGGCCGAACACTGAAGCTTTCTTT.

The rearrangement joins TRBV3-1 to TRBJ2-1; 7 positions agree with TRBD2. The germline V gene has CDR1 LGHDT and CDR2 YNNKEL (reference sequence). CDR3 size: 14 residues. V lost 0 bases to trimming and J lost 13 bases; unmatched junction nucleotides: 9. In nucleotides, the CDR3 is TGTGCCAGCAGCCAAGATGCAAGGACTAGGACACAGTTCTTC. Residues: CASSQDARTRTQFF.

This clonotype was counted a few times. The chain is built from TRBV19 and TRBJ1-1; D is possibly TRBD1 (6 bases). The V end was cut by 3 bases, the J end by 4 bases, with 12 bases between. Germline CDR1 reads LNHDA; CDR2 reads SQIVND (reference sequence). The CDR3 has 14 residues. DNA of the CDR3: TGTGCCAGTAGTATGAGGGGGAGGGGCACTGAAGCTTTCTTT. Translating gives CASSMRGRGTEAFF.

The V gene is TRBV4-3, the J gene TRBJ2-3; D is ambiguous. The CDR3 sequence is 13 residues long. Between the trimmed V and J ends, which lost 2 bases and 2 bases, there was a span of 5 bases. CDR1 and CDR2 from the germline V gene are LGHNA and YSLEER. The chain's CDR3 is CASSQSYTDTQYF. In DNA form, the CDR3 reads TGCGCCAGCAGCCAATCTTACACAGATACGCAGTATTTT.

This clonotype was recorded at least ten times. The chain uses TRBV20-1 and TRBJ1-1; D gene ambiguous. The V and J ends lost 0 bases and 3 bases respectively, with 14 bases between them. Looked up from germline, CDR1 is DFQATT and CDR2 is SNEGSKA (reference sequence). This CDR3 has 15 amino acids. In DNA form, the CDR3 reads TGCAGTGCTAGAGATGAGGTAGGGAGGGACACTGAAGCTTTCTTT. As protein: CSARDEVGRDTEAFF.

This clonotype came up a few times. The J gene is TRBJ1-2, the V gene TRBV30; no firm D call. The CDR3 loop spans 13 amino acids. V was cut by 0 bases and J by 7 bases, with 12 bases left in between. Per germline, CDR1 GTSNPN and CDR2 SVGIG (reference sequence). The CDR3 region is CAWSVRRDSGYTF. In DNA form, the CDR3 reads TGTGCCTGGAGTGTTCGGCGGGATTCTGGCTACACCTTC.

This chain joins TRBV20-1 and TRBJ2-5; the match to TRBD2 covers 10 bases. The CDR3 has 14 residues. V gave up 5 bases and J gave up 1 base; unmatched junction bases: 4. CDR1 is DFQATT and CDR2 is SNEGSKA in the germline V gene (reference sequence). The CDR3 DNA is TGCAGTGCTTTTAGCGGGGGGCCCCAAGAGACCCAGTACTTC. Translated, it gives CSAFSGGPQETQYF.

J is TRBJ2-1 and V is TRBV4-1; 8 bases match TRBD2. Germline CDR1 is MGHRA and CDR2 is YSYEKL. The V segment lost 3 bases and the J segment 2 bases; nucleotides outside the gene matches: 3. The length of the CDR3 is 15 residues. The CDR3 DNA is TGCGCCAGCAGCCAGGGTAGCGGGGCCTACAATGAGCAGTTCTTC. It encodes CASSQGSGAYNEQFF.

This clonotype was picked up many times. The chain joins TRBV30 to TRBJ1-3; the match to TRBD1 covers 8 bases. The J segment lost 0 bases and the V segment lost 5 bases, leaving 3 bases of the junction unmatched. Per germline, CDR1 GTSNPN and CDR2 SVGIG (reference sequence). The CDR3 consists of 14 residues. The CDR3 spells CAWGTGGSGNTIYF. The CDR3 DNA follows: TGTGCCTGGGGGACAGGCGGCTCTGGAAACACCATATATTTT.

This clonotype was seen at least ten times. The chain couples TRBV20-1 to TRBJ1-5; D is unresolved. CDR1 is DFQATT, CDR2 SNEGSKA, per germline (reference sequence). Trimming cost V 1 base and J 1 base, with 11 bases left between them. This CDR3 comprises 15 residues. CDR3 nucleotides: TGCAGTGCTAGAGTCGCAGGTGAAAGCAATCAGCCCCAGCATTTT. Translation gives CSARVAGESNQPQHF.

The chain links TRBV18 to TRBJ1-1, with a tentative D call TRBD1 (5 bases). Per the germline V gene, CDR1 is KGHSH and CDR2 is LQKENI. The CDR3 extends over 13 amino acids. V gave up 10 bases and J gave up 0 bases, with 12 bases separating them. The CDR3 DNA sequence: TGTGCCACCAACGGGGGGATGAACACTGAAGCTTTCTTT. Its translation: CATNGGMNTEAFF.

This clonotype showed up just a few times. The rearrangement links TRBV6-2 or TRBV6-3 to TRBJ1-1; 9 bases are a match to TRBD1. Germline V gene data show CDR1 as MNHEY and CDR2 as SVGEGT. The V gene end was trimmed by 4 bases and the J gene end by 5 bases; junction bases not matched to a gene: 17. The CDR3 covers 18 residues. For the CDR3, the DNA is TGTGCCAGCAGTTTAGCCGTGGGACAGGGAAGCCAAAGGACTGAAGCTTTCTTT. Protein sequence: CASSLAVGQGSQRTEAFF.

This clonotype was recorded at least ten times. The chain recombines TRBV6-1 with TRBJ1-4; no clear D gene. The CDR3 has 13 amino acids. Between the trimmed V and J ends, which lost 4 bases and 5 bases, there was a span of 8 bases. Germline-derived CDR1 and CDR2 are MNHNS and SASEGT. The CDR3 sequence is CASSADWNEKLFF. The CDR3, as DNA: TGTGCCAGCAGTGCCGACTGGAATGAAAAACTGTTTTTT.

The table lists this clonotype with many counts. The chain uses TRBV12-3 or TRBV12-4 and TRBJ2-4, with TRBD1 matching over 10 bases. V shed 2 bases, J shed 2 bases, and the junction held 3 bases outside the gene matches. The CDR3 is made up of 16 amino acids. The chain's CDR3 is CASSLWDRGPKNIQYF. In nucleotides, the CDR3 is TGTGCCAGCAGTTTATGGGACAGGGGTCCCAAAAACATTCAGTACTTC.

This clonotype was found a few times. V gene TRBV27 combines with J gene TRBJ2-7; D is perhaps TRBD2 (6 bases). Trimming removed 3 bases from V and 2 bases from J, with 11 bases in between. The germline V gene encodes CDR1 MNHEY and CDR2 SMNVEV (reference sequence). The CDR3 loop spans 14 amino acids. CDR3 amino acids: CASSLSGYTYEQYF. The CDR3 nucleotides read TGTGCCAGCAGTTTGAGCGGGTACACCTACGAGCAGTACTTC.

This clonotype was found a few times. The chain combines TRBV9 with TRBJ2-1, with D maybe TRBD1 (6 bases). Trimming left V 3 bases short and J 3 bases short, with 10 bases between. The CDR3 length is 14 residues. The germline V gene has CDR1 SGDLS and CDR2 YYNGEE. CDR3 region: CASSGMDSYNEQFF. In DNA, the CDR3 is TGTGCCAGCAGCGGGATGGACAGCTACAATGAGCAGTTCTTC.

As regards this clonotype: This sequence may be a read error, since a much larger clone differs from it by one base. This sequence joins TRBV6-5 and TRBJ2-7; possible D gene TRBD2, 6 bases. Trimming removed 0 bases at V and 2 bases at J, with 17 bases between. Germline-derived CDR1 and CDR2 are MNHEY and SVGAGI. The CDR3 has 17 amino acids. The CDR3 bases are TGTGCCAGCAGTTACTCGATAGGAGGAGGGAGCCCCTACGAGCAGTACTTC. Protein: CASSYSIGGGSPYEQYF.

V gene TRBV7-9 combines with J gene TRBJ2-2, with TRBD2 matching 11 bases. The CDR3 spans 16 residues. Trimming took 3 bases from V and 3 from J; bases not matched to a gene: 3. Per germline, CDR1 SEHNR and CDR2 FQNEAQ (reference sequence). In DNA form, the CDR3 reads TGTGCCAGCAGCTTCGTGGGACTAGCGGACACCGGGGAGCTGTTTTTT. As protein: CASSFVGLADTGELFF.

The CDR3 sequence: CSASPSGYGNQPQHF. The DNA of the CDR3 is TGCAGTGCTAGCCCGTCAGGATACGGCAATCAGCCCCAGCATTTT. This chain uses TRBV20-1 with TRBJ1-5; D is unresolved. CDR3 length equals 15 residues. Germline V lookup: CDR1 DFQATT, CDR2 SNEGSKA (reference sequence). V lost 3 bases to trimming and J lost 2 bases, with 14 bases between them.

This clonotype appeared many times. The chain combines TRBV6-1 with TRBJ2-3, with D perhaps matching TRBD2 (6 bases). The CDR3 has 14 residues. Germline assignment: CDR1 MNHNS and CDR2 SASEGT. The V end lost 7 bases, the J end lost 0 bases, and 11 bases lay between the germline ends. CDR3 nucleotides: TGTGCCAGCATCAGGGACTTTAGCACAGATACGCAGTATTTT. Its protein product is CASIRDFSTDTQYF.

V usage is TRBV11-2 and J usage is TRBJ1-2, with 9 nucleotides matching TRBD1. Trimming took 5 bases from V and 2 from J; bases not matched to a gene: 6. Germline loops: CDR1 SGHAT, CDR2 FQNNGV. There are 15 residues in the CDR3. CDR3 DNA sequence: TGTGCCAGCAGCATAGCCGGGACAGGGAACTATGGCTACACCTTC. This encodes CASSIAGTGNYGYTF.

The rearrangement links TRBV20-1 to TRBJ2-7; maybe TRBD1 (5 bases). Germline V gene sequence: CDR1 DFQATT, CDR2 SNEGSKA (reference sequence). Trimming removed 3 bases at V and 7 bases at J, with 16 bases between. CDR3 length: 13 amino acids. This CDR3 reads CSASRAGSYEQYF. CDR3 sequence (DNA): TGCAGTGCTAGCAGAGCAGGGTCATATGAGCAGTACTTC.

The chain joins TRBV6-4 to TRBJ1-1, with D uncertain. Deletions cut 4 bases from V and 1 base from J, with 13 bases between. The CDR3 contains 15 residues. From germline, CDR1 is MRHNA and CDR2 SNTAGT. The CDR3 loop reads CASSAVGVANTEAFF. Here the CDR3 DNA reads TGTGCCAGCAGTGCAGTCGGGGTTGCGAACACTGAAGCTTTCTTT.